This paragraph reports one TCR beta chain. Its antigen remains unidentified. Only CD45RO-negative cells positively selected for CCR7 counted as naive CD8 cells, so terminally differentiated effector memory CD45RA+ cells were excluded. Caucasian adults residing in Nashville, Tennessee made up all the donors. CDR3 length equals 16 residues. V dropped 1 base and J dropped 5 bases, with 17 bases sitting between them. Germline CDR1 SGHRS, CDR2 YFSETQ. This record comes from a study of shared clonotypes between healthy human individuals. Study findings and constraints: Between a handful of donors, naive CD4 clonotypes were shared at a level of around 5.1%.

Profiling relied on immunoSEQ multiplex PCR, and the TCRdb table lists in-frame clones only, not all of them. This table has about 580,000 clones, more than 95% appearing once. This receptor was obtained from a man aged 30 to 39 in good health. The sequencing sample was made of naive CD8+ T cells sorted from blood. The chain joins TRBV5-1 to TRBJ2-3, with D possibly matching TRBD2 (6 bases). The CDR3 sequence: CASSLFESGAGDTQYF. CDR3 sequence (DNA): TGCGCCAGCAGCTTGTTTGAGTCGGGAGCGGGAGATACGCAGTATTTT.